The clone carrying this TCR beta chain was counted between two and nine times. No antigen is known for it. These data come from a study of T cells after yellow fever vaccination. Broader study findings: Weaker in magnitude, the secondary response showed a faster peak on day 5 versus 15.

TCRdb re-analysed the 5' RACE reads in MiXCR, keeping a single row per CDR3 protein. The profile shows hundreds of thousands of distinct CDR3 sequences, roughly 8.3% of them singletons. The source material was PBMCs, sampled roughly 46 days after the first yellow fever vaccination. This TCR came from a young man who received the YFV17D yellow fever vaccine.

The CDR3 region is CASSPGQGSYGYTF. The CDR3, as DNA: TGTGCCAGCAGCCCCGGACAGGGGAGCTATGGCTACACCTTC. The genes are TRBV28 and TRBJ1-2; 9 nucleotides match TRBD1. The CDR3 is made up of 14 amino acids. Germline V gene data show CDR1 as MDHEN and CDR2 as SYDVKM. The J segment lost 4 bases and the V segment lost 6 bases, leaving 6 bases of the junction unmatched.